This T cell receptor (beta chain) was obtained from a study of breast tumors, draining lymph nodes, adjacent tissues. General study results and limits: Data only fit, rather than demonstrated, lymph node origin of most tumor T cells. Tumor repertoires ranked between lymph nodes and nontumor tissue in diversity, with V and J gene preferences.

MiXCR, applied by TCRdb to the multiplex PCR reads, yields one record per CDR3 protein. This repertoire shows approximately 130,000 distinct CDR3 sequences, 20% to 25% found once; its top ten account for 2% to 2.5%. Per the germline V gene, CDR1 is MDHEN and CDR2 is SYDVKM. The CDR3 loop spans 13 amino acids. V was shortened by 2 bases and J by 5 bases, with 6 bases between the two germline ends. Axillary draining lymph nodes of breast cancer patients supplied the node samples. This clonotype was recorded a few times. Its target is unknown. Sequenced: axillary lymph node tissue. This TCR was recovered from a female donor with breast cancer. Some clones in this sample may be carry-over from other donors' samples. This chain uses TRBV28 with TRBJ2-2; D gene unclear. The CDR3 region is CASSLVPTGELFF. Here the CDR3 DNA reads TGTGCCAGCAGTTTAGTTCCTACCGGGGAGCTGTTTTTT.